A single T cell receptor beta chain is shown here with its context. Antigen: not known. The sample originates from a study of cytotoxic CD8 clonotypes in ibrutinib-treated CLL. On the study more broadly: Partial response occurred in approximately 24 patients and complete response in 2; at median about 70 months, approximately 14 remained remitted and roughly twelve progressed. Once patients had received a median around 12 months of treatment, range 6 to 36, response samples were obtained.

Study-level points and caveats: The public clonotypes identified were infrequent and showed contraction or stability on treatment.

With cryopreserved PBMCs as the source, roughly 2 micrograms of genomic DNA went to TCR beta libraries. Here immunoSEQ multiplex PCR was the method, and the copy in TCRdb shows in-frame clones only, minus some. Altogether some 65,000 clones are present, less than 60% being singletons, with the ten largest covering under 15%. V was cut by 2 bases and J by 9 bases, with 17 bases left in between. The germline CDR1 and CDR2 sequences are MNHEY and SMNVEV (reference sequence). The CDR3 is 15 residues long. Material: PBMCs, obtained after 12 months of ibrutinib treatment. The source is a human donor with chronic lymphocytic leukemia. The chain joins TRBV27 to TRBJ2-1, with unresolved D. CDR3 bases: TGTGCCAGCAGTTTACGGGCATTAAACTTTGGTGAGCAGTTCTTC. Translated: CASSLRALNFGEQFF.